Listed below are T cell receptor beta chains from one sample, sequenced in a study of cytomegalovirus exposure and HLA in healthy donors. Sequencing was performed with immunoSEQ multiplex PCR; in TCRdb, only in-frame clones are kept and a portion is missing. The table shows 200,000 to 250,000 clones, with over 65% occurring only once. Sequenced: PBMCs. Receptors were obtained from a woman under 30 in good health and CMV-seronegative. The CDR3 runs from the conserved cysteine through the conserved F or W. D genes are given only for firm matches. Not every row has a clone size; where given, it reads once, few, many or a size class.

D gene,CDR3 length,J gene,clone size,V gene,CDR3 protein
-,15,TRBJ2-7,-,TRBV28,CASSPLGPGSYEQYF
TRBD2,15,-,-,TRBV7-9,CASSSPGGGTYEQYF
TRBD2,13,TRBJ2-1,-,TRBV5-1,CASSLRGGTEQFF
-,13,TRBJ1-1,-,TRBV5-1,CASSLDMNTEAFF
-,15,TRBJ1-2,-,TRBV18,CASSPDTRAASGYTF
-,14,TRBJ1-3,-,TRBV5-6,CASSLIGSGNTIYF
TRBD2,16,TRBJ2-1,-,TRBV11-2,CASSSYTSGRENEQFF
-,12,TRBJ2-7,-,TRBV30,CACGHTTTWQYF
TRBD2,14,TRBJ2-1,-,TRBV10-2,CASSLGGRGNEQFF
TRBD1,15,TRBJ1-2,few,TRBV5-6,CASLEGTGTNYGYTF
TRBD1,15,TRBJ1-2,-,TRBV2,CASSGQGDANYGYTF
TRBD1,15,TRBJ2-3,-,TRBV5-6,CASSLGRGTTDTQYF
-,13,TRBJ1-1,-,TRBV9,CASSVSGDTEAFF
TRBD1,19,TRBJ1-4,-,TRBV11-3,CASSLGSPWDSGNNEKLFF
TRBD1,14,TRBJ1-4,-,TRBV6-5,CASSTTGAREKLFF
-,16,TRBJ1-4,-,TRBV30,CAWSWGVGLEEEKLFF
-,14,TRBJ1-3,-,TRBV5-6,CASSGPDSGNTIYF
-,13,TRBJ1-5,few,TRBV30,CAWSRGRDQPQHF
TRBD2,14,TRBJ2-7,once,TRBV28,CASSTSGSSYEQYF
-,16,TRBJ2-3,-,TRBV4-1,CASSQPPLAAADTQYF
TRBD2,17,TRBJ2-4,-,TRBV9,CASSVAGTSGGKNIQYF
TRBD2,15,TRBJ2-1,-,TRBV29-1,CSAELAGGRYNEQFF
-,16,TRBJ2-4,-,TRBV12-5,CASGLRDALAKNIQYF
-,12,TRBJ1-2,-,TRBV28,CASSSASVINTF
TRBD1,15,TRBJ1-6,-,TRBV6-5,CASTTTGTGDSPLHF
-,14,TRBJ2-7,-,TRBV18,CASSPGSTDYEQYF
-,15,TRBJ2-1,-,TRBV29-1,CSVRAGTAGYNEQFF
-,13,TRBJ2-2,-,TRBV9,CASSVQDGGELFF
-,15,TRBJ2-7,-,TRBV5-1,CASSLEGDATYEQYF
-,13,TRBJ1-3,-,TRBV30,CAWSVGGGNTIYF
TRBD1,19,TRBJ1-5,-,TRBV28,CASSSRGGDRRYSNQPQHF
TRBD1,16,TRBJ2-2,-,TRBV15,CATSRELTGATGELFF
TRBD1,16,TRBJ1-4,-,TRBV15,CATSRTRTGYNEKLFF
TRBD1,14,TRBJ1-5,few,TRBV6-1,CASSTDRASQPQHF
TRBD1,13,TRBJ2-7,once,TRBV6-5,CASSRTGSYEQYF
-,14,TRBJ1-1,-,TRBV2,CASSFDRKNTEAFF
TRBD2,14,TRBJ2-1,-,TRBV2,CASRGNSGGNEQFF
-,16,TRBJ1-5,once,TRBV28,CASSLNGRGGVQPQHF
TRBD1,15,TRBJ1-5,-,TRBV27,CASSPDRGLNQPQHF
-,15,TRBJ2-7,-,TRBV6-5,CASSLDVGPSYEQYF
TRBD2,13,TRBJ2-7,-,TRBV7-7,CASSPGGSREQYF
-,12,TRBJ1-5,-,TRBV27,CASSSGDQPQHF
-,18,TRBJ2-6,-,TRBV27,CASSLYGYRNSGANVLTF
TRBD2,16,TRBJ2-3,-,TRBV7-8,CASSLGLAGMSDTQYF
TRBD1,15,TRBJ2-7,few,TRBV27,CASSFQGQGAYEQYF